This T cell receptor beta chain comes out of a study of vaccination and CD4 T cells after COVID-19. Study-wide background: Median time from second vaccine dose to sampling was approximately 69 days (14 to 241).

Whole-study findings and limits: The authors studied relatively few convalescent patients and analyzed no early post-infection timepoints.

The treatment: roughly ten-day PBMC culture with coronavirus spike peptide pools or control peptides (ViraFEST assay). T cells were expanded with peptide pools, and expanded clonotypes were identified by TCR sequencing. Roughly 2.1 million PBMCs went into each well for culture with 8 to 10 IU/ml IL-2 and about 10 ug/ml peptide pools. Sequenced with the Oncomine TCR Beta short-read assay was DNA taken from cultured CD4+ T cells. MiXCR was run by TCRdb on the PCR reads, yielding one entry per CDR3 protein. The repertoire has about 20,000 distinct CDR3 sequences, 45% to 55% of them found once; the top ten carry 7.4%. With regard to this clonotype: What it binds is not known.

The V and J ends lost 0 bases and 0 bases respectively, with 9 bases between them. The CDR3 runs to 15 residues. Germline V gives CDR1 DFQATT, CDR2 SNEGSKA (reference sequence). Input material: CD4+ T cells from blood, cultured in vitro. This clonotype was sampled from a human donor who had recovered from COVID-19. J is TRBJ2-1 and V is TRBV20-1; D remains ambiguous. The CDR3 spells CSARDLTSSYNEQFF. CDR3 coding DNA: TGCAGTGCTAGAGATCTAACCAGCTCCTACAATGAGCAGTTCTTC.